These 9 T cell receptor beta chains were all obtained from the same sample, sequenced in a study of blood T cell repertoires in COVID-19. The repertoire was sequenced with immunoSEQ multiplex PCR; TCRdb's copy has only in-frame clones and lacks some. The sample shows 370,000 or so clones, over 75% of them seen only once. The sample taken for sequencing was PBMCs or T cells enriched from blood (not recorded which). These receptors originate from a man aged 25 to 45 who had recovered from COVID-19.

V usage is TRBV6-5 and J usage is TRBJ1-1, with 10 bases aligning to TRBD1. Germline V lookup: CDR1 MNHEY, CDR2 SVGAGI. The CDR3 sequence is 14 residues long. V was clipped by 7 bases and J by 4 bases; unmatched bases: 6. CDR3 sequence: CASTRQGASTEAFF. CDR3 sequence (DNA): TGTGCCAGCACCCGACAGGGGGCGAGCACTGAAGCTTTCTTT.

This chain joins TRBV7-6 and TRBJ2-1, with D tentatively TRBD2 (7 bases). This CDR3 contains 14 residues. V lost 0 bases to trimming and J lost 8 bases, with 11 bases between them. CDR1 and CDR2 from the germline V gene are SGHVS and FNYEAQ. The CDR3 sequence is CASSLAGGHDEQFF. For the CDR3, the DNA is TGTGCCAGCAGCTTAGCGGGGGGGCACGATGAGCAGTTCTTC. Based on the CDR3 plus reference TRBV7-6 and TRBJ2-1, the full variable domain is GAGVSQSPRYKVTKRGQDVALRCDPISGHVSLYWYRQALGQGPEFLTYFNYEAQQDKSGLPNDRFSAERPEGSISTLTIQRTEQRDSAMYRCASSLAGGHDEQFFGPGTRLTVL.

The V gene is TRBV4-2, the J gene TRBJ1-6; TRBD1 might be the D (5 bases). V lost 1 base and J lost 0, with 10 bases in between. The CDR3 has 17 residues. Germline CDR1 and CDR2: LGHNA and YNFKEQ. The CDR3 is CASSQGGGSSYNSPLHF. DNA of the CDR3: TGTGCCAGCAGCCAAGGTGGGGGGAGCTCCTATAATTCACCCCTCCACTTT.

V gene TRBV3-1 (or the pseudogene TRBV3-2) combines with J gene TRBJ2-7; D is perhaps TRBD1 (6 bases). CDR3 length: 15 amino acids. Germline V lookup: CDR1 LGHDT, CDR2 YNNKEL (reference sequence). V lost 1 base and J lost 5, with 15 bases in between. The CDR3 loop reads CASSQARGPGDEQYF. CDR3 nucleotide sequence: TGTGCCAGCAGCCAAGCCAGGGGTCCCGGGGACGAGCAGTACTTC.

This chain uses TRBV2 with TRBJ2-7, with 7 bases matching TRBD2. The germline V gene has CDR1 SNHLY and CDR2 FYNNEI. The CDR3 is 13 residues long. V lost 8 bases to trimming and J lost 6 bases; unmatched junction nucleotides: 10. The CDR3 sequence is CASRGTTAGEQYF. CDR3 nucleotides: TGTGCCAGCCGCGGGACTACGGCAGGCGAGCAGTACTTC.

CDR3 sequence (DNA): TGTGCCAGCAGCTTATTAGGGGCCTGGGAGCTGTTTTTT. Its translation: CASSLLGAWELFF. The chain has TRBV7-2 and TRBJ2-2; a possible D gene is TRBD1 (5 bases). Trimming took 2 bases from V and 9 from J, leaving 10 bases between them. Looked up from germline, CDR1 is SGHTA and CDR2 is FQGNSA. The CDR3 has 13 amino acids.

The chain carries TRBV18 and TRBJ1-1, with a weak D call TRBD1 (6 bases). The germline V gene encodes CDR1 KGHSH and CDR2 LQKENI. V gave up 3 bases and J gave up 8 bases, with 16 bases separating them. The CDR3 sequence is 14 residues long. The CDR3 is CASSPRQERSEAFF. The CDR3 nucleotides read TGTGCCAGCTCACCTCGACAGGAGAGATCGGAAGCTTTCTTT.

The J gene is TRBJ1-1, the V gene TRBV10-3; weak D call: TRBD1 (6 bases). The CDR3 is made up of 14 amino acids. Germline values: CDR1 ENHRY, CDR2 SYGVKD. Between the trimmed V and J ends, which lost 6 bases and 1 base, there was a span of 12 bases. CDR3 sequence reads: CAIRGGTRNTEAFF. The CDR3 DNA sequence: TGTGCCATCAGAGGGGGAACTAGGAACACTGAAGCTTTCTTT.

This clone showed up just once. This chain connects TRBV9 to TRBJ1-5, with D perhaps TRBD1 (6 bases). The CDR3 has 15 residues. The germline gives CDR1 SGDLS, CDR2 YYNGEE. The V gene lost 2 bases and the J gene lost 3 bases, with 12 bases spanning the gap. Here the CDR3 DNA reads TGTGCCAGCAGCGTTGACAGGAATACCAATCAGCCCCAGCATTTT. The encoded protein is CASSVDRNTNQPQHF.